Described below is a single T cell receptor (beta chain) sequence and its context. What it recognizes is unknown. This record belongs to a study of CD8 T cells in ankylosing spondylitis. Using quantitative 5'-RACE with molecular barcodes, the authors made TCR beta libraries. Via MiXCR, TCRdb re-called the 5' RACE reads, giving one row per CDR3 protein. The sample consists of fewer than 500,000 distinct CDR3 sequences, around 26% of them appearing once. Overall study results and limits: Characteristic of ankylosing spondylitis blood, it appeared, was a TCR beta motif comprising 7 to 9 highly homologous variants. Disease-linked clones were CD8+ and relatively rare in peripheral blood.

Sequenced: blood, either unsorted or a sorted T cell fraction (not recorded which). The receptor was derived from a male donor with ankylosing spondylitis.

As DNA, the CDR3 is TGCAGCGCGTCCCCCCTAATGAACACTGAAGCTTTCTTT. Protein product: CSASPLMNTEAFF. This rearrangement joins TRBV29-1 to TRBJ1-1; D is undetermined. This CDR3 has 13 amino acids. The V end was cut by 7 bases, the J end by 0 bases, with 12 bases between. Germline V CDR1 and CDR2: SQVTM, ANQGSEA.